This T cell receptor beta chain was found in a study of blood T cell repertoires in COVID-19. This clone has at least ten counts. Data came from immunoSEQ multiplex PCR; TCRdb stores just in-frame clones and leaves some out. The data contain under 200,000 clones, roughly four fifths of them singletons. CDR1 and CDR2 (germline): SGHTA, FQGNSA. This CDR3 is 14 amino acids long. Trimming shortened V by 3 bases and J by 3 bases, and 11 bases separated the two germline ends. The chain couples TRBV7-2 to TRBJ2-5; perhaps TRBD2 as D (6 bases). The clonotype comes from a man in his forties or fifties who had recovered from COVID-19. The source material was peripheral blood. The CDR3 DNA is TGTGCCAGCAGCTTTGGGTGGGGGGAAGAGACCCAGTACTTC. This encodes CASSFGWGEETQYF.